This T cell receptor (beta chain) originates from a study of blood T cell repertoires in COVID-19. This table comes from immunoSEQ multiplex PCR, and its TCRdb copy is limited to in-frame clones, with some not included. The sample contains about 310,000 clones, around nine tenths of which appear only once. Germline V CDR1 and CDR2: SGHVS, FQNEAQ. This CDR3 contains 15 residues. V lost 5 bases, J lost 4 bases, and 15 bases lay in between. This sequence joins TRBV7-8 and TRBJ1-3, with D perhaps TRBD1 (6 bases). The receptor was derived from a man aged 45-65 years with active or convalescent COVID-19. The sample was peripheral blood. The CDR3 sequence is CASSRGQMTGNTIYF. For the CDR3, the DNA is TGTGCCAGCAGCCGCGGACAGATGACAGGAAACACCATATATTTT.